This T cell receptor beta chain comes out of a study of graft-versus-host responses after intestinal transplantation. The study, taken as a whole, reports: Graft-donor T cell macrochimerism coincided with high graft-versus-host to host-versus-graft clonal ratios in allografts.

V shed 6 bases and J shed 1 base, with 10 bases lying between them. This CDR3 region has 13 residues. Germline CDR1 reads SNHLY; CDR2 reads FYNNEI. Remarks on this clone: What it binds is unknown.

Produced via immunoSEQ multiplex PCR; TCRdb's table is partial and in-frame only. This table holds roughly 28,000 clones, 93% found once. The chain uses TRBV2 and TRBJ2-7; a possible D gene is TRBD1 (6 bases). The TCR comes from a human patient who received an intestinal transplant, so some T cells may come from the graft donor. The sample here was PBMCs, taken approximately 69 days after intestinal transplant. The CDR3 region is CASRRGTSYEQYF. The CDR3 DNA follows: TGTGCCAGCAGAAGAGGGACATCCTACGAGCAGTACTTC.